What follows are 15 T cell receptor beta chains derived from one specimen sequenced in a study of cytomegalovirus exposure and HLA in healthy donors. The PCR ran on 60 Vbeta and 13 Jbeta primers. The table came from immunoSEQ multiplex PCR; TCRdb's copy has only in-frame clones and leaves some out. This table has approximately 150,000 clones, around 80% appearing once. Source material: PBMCs. The receptors originated from a man aged 40-49 years in good health and CMV-seronegative.

This chain uses TRBV19 with TRBJ1-5, with D possibly TRBD1 on 5 matching bases. The CDR3 totals 14 residues. The germline CDR1 and CDR2 sequences are LNHDA and SQIVND (reference sequence). The V gene lost 3 bases and the J gene lost 3 bases, with 9 bases spanning the gap. In DNA form, the CDR3 reads TGTGCCAGTAGTATGACAGCTTACAATCAGCCCCAGCATTTT. Translating gives CASSMTAYNQPQHF.

This sequence joins TRBV27 and TRBJ2-2; TRBD1 matches at 8 bases. With V trimmed by 7 bases and J by 3 bases, 13 bases remained unmatched. CDR1 and CDR2 (germline): MNHEY, SMNVEV (reference sequence). This CDR3 is 17 amino acids long. CDR3 in DNA: TGTGCCAGCACCAAAAGTTCAGGGGGCAGGGACACCGGGGAGCTGTTTTTT. Protein: CASTKSSGGRDTGELFF.

V usage is TRBV11-2 and J usage is TRBJ2-2; D is uncertain. CDR3 size: 13 residues. Germline lookup yields CDR1 SGHAT and CDR2 FQNNGV. Trimming removed 2 bases at V and 7 bases at J, with 8 bases between. The CDR3 loop reads CASSLTSGGELFF. CDR3 coding DNA: TGTGCCAGCAGCTTAACCTCAGGCGGGGAGCTGTTTTTT.

This clone has just one count. The chain is built from TRBV5-1 and TRBJ2-3, with D unresolved. V lost 0 bases to trimming and J lost 0 bases, with 8 bases between them. Germline-derived CDR1 and CDR2 are SGHRS and YFSETQ. This CDR3 comprises 15 residues. CDR3 region: CASSLVQFSTDTQYF. The CDR3 nucleotides are TGCGCCAGCAGCTTGGTACAGTTCAGCACAGATACGCAGTATTTT.

J is TRBJ2-2 and V is TRBV19; TRBD1 matches 11 bases. The germline gives CDR1 LNHDA, CDR2 SQIVND (reference sequence). The CDR3 is made up of 15 amino acids. With 7 bases clipped from V and 6 bases from J, the junction kept 7 bases outside the gene matches. The CDR3 coding sequence is TGTGCCAGTATCGGGGGGGGACAGGGGGCCGGGGAGCTGTTTTTT. Translating gives CASIGGGQGAGELFF.

This sequence joins TRBV10-3 and TRBJ2-7; D is perhaps TRBD1 (6 bases). This CDR3 is 15 amino acids long. CDR1 is ENHRY, CDR2 SYGVKD, per germline. Between the trimmed V and J ends, which lost 4 bases and 0 bases, there was a span of 13 bases. In DNA, the CDR3 is TGTGCCATCAGTGCCGGGACACGAAGCTCCTACGAGCAGTACTTC. Translation gives CAISAGTRSSYEQYF.

The chain combines TRBV28 with TRBJ2-3, with 8 bases matching TRBD1. The V and J ends lost 4 bases and 1 base, in that order; junction bases with no gene match: 7. The V gene's germline CDR1 is MDHEN and CDR2 SYDVKM. This CDR3 contains 16 residues. Written as DNA, the CDR3 is TGTGCCAGCAGTTCGGCAGGGGGCGCGGGCACAGATACGCAGTATTTT. Protein product: CASSSAGGAGTDTQYF.

The chain employs TRBV30 and TRBJ1-1, with D possibly being TRBD1 (6 bases). Germline V gene sequence: CDR1 GTSNPN, CDR2 SVGIG (reference sequence). There are 11 residues in the CDR3. V shed 5 bases and J shed 6 bases, with 10 bases lying between them. DNA of the CDR3: TGTGCCTGGGGCCAGGGGTCTGAAGCTTTCTTT. This encodes CAWGQGSEAFF.

This clone is a singleton in its sample. The chain has TRBV7-6 and TRBJ2-7; D gene uncertain. V was clipped by 0 bases and J by 4 bases, with 7 bases between them. Germline CDR1 reads SGHVS; CDR2 reads FNYEAQ. The CDR3 has 13 amino acids. The CDR3 DNA reads TGTGCCAGCAGCTTAGCGAATCTATACGAGCAGTACTTC. This codes for CASSLANLYEQYF. The whole variable domain, filled in from reference TRBV7-6 and TRBJ2-7, reads GAGVSQSPRYKVTKRGQDVALRCDPISGHVSLYWYRQALGQGPEFLTYFNYEAQQDKSGLPNDRFSAERPEGSISTLTIQRTEQRDSAMYRCASSLANLYEQYFGPGTRLTVT.

This clone was counted between two and nine times. The V gene is TRBV10-3, the J gene TRBJ2-3; 8 bases line up with TRBD1. The CDR3 is 13 amino acids. Unmatched junction bases numbered 4, after V lost 5 bases and J lost 6 bases. Looked up from germline, CDR1 is ENHRY and CDR2 is SYGVKD. This chain's CDR3 is CAISSDREDTQYF. CDR3 nucleotides: TGTGCCATCAGTTCGGACAGGGAGGATACGCAGTATTTT.

V usage is TRBV28 and J usage is TRBJ1-5; 7 nucleotides align to TRBD1. Unmatched junction bases numbered 10, after V lost 6 bases and J lost 5 bases. This CDR3 region has 15 residues. The germline CDR1 and CDR2 sequences are MDHEN and SYDVKM. The chain's CDR3 is CASSGRQGVYQPQHF. CDR3 nucleotides: TGTGCCAGCAGCGGCCGACAGGGAGTCTATCAGCCCCAGCATTTT. Variable domain in full (rest from reference TRBV28 and TRBJ1-5): DVKVTQSSRYLVKRTGEKVFLECVQDMDHENMFWYRQDPGLGLRLIYFSYDVKMKEKGDIPEGYSVSREKKERFSLILESASTNQTSMYLCASSGRQGVYQPQHFGDGTRLSIL.

This clone came up a few times. The chain combines TRBV5-1 with TRBJ1-4; no reliable D call. This CDR3 spans 15 amino acids. Germline V gene lookup returns CDR1 SGHRS and CDR2 YFSETQ. Trimming cost V 2 bases and J 7 bases, with 15 bases left between them. The CDR3 DNA reads TGCGCCAGCAGCTTAAGTGAACCTGCGCGTGAAAAACTGTTTTTT. This translates into CASSLSEPAREKLFF.

The rearrangement joins TRBV5-1 to TRBJ2-5; D perhaps matches TRBD2 (5 bases). The CDR3 sequence is 13 residues long. The germline CDR1 and CDR2 sequences are SGHRS and YFSETQ. Trimming removed 3 bases from V and 3 bases from J, with 9 bases in between. The DNA of the CDR3 is TGCGCCAGCAGCTCCTTAGCGAAAGAGACCCAGTACTTC. Amino acids: CASSSLAKETQYF.

The rearrangement joins TRBV11-3 to TRBJ2-7; D possibly corresponds to TRBD2 (5 bases). Per the germline V gene, CDR1 is SGHNT and CDR2 is YENEEA. Trimming shortened V by 5 bases and J by 4 bases, and 15 bases separated the two germline ends. The CDR3 covers 14 residues. CDR3 in amino acids: CASSRTPETYEQYF. CDR3 nucleotides: TGTGCCAGCAGCCGGACTCCAGAGACGTACGAGCAGTACTTC.

The chain uses TRBV28 and TRBJ2-5; D is perhaps TRBD1 (6 bases). V was cut by 3 bases and J by 4 bases, with 18 bases left in between. Germline V gene data show CDR1 as MDHEN and CDR2 as SYDVKM. The CDR3 loop spans 16 amino acids. The CDR3 nucleotides are TGTGCCAGCAGTTTTGTAGAACAGGGCTTTGGAGAGACCCAGTACTTC. It translates to CASSFVEQGFGETQYF.